A selection of T cell receptor beta chains follows, all from one sample in a study of identical twins. From the 5' RACE reads, TCRdb called clonotypes with MiXCR, one entry per CDR3 protein. The sample includes 500,000 to 600,000 distinct CDR3 sequences, under 25% of them seen just once. This same sample was also part of a study on T cells expressing NK-cell markers.

Sequencing was performed on CD4+ T cells sorted from blood. Every receptor here comes from a woman aged 18-30 years in good health. Both conserved end residues are part of each CDR3. D genes are given only for firm matches. Size values are once, few and many counts, or a class for expanded clones, and some rows have none.

V	J	size	D	CDR3	DNA
TRBV7-2	TRBJ1-1	.	.	CASRADSLNTEAFF	TGTGCCAGCAGGGCAGACAGCTTGAACACTGAAGCTTTCTTT
TRBV5-1	TRBJ2-2	few	.	CASSLEVSGAGELFF	TGCGCCAGCAGCTTGGAGGTCTCGGGGGCTGGGGAGCTGTTTTTT
TRBV10-3	TRBJ1-6	.	.	CAISELKYNSPLHF	TGTGCCATCAGTGAGTTGAAATATAATTCACCCCTCCACTTT
TRBV7-3	TRBJ2-1	few	TRBD1	CASSARTGGEQFF	TGTGCCAGCAGCGCAAGGACAGGCGGTGAGCAGTTCTTC
TRBV20-1	TRBJ2-3	few	.	CSPYRPGAMVTDTQYF	TGCAGTCCCTACCGCCCGGGGGCAATGGTTACAGATACGCAGTATTTT
TRBV7-8	TRBJ1-4	few	TRBD1	CASSSPRGRKLANEKLFF	TGTGCCAGCAGCTCGCCCAGGGGGCGAAAGCTTGCTAATGAAAAACTGTTTTTT
TRBV3-1	TRBJ2-7	few	.	CASSSTATEQYF	TGTGCCAGCAGCTCAACAGCCACCGAGCAGTACTTC
TRBV20-1	TRBJ2-3	.	.	CSARLTKVSTDTQYF	TGCAGTGCTAGACTCACAAAAGTTAGCACAGATACGCAGTATTTT
TRBV6-5	TRBJ2-7	few	TRBD1	CASSYGTGEDEQYF	TGTGCCAGCAGTTACGGGACAGGGGAGGACGAGCAGTACTTC
TRBV15	TRBJ2-6	.	.	CATRKTRSGQFSPGANVLTF	TGTGCCACCAGGAAGACACGGTCGGGGCAATTTTCTCCTGGGGCCAACGTCCTGACTTTC
TRBV5-5	TRBJ2-7	.	.	CASSFLHEQYF	TGTGCCAGCAGTTTCTTACACGAGCAGTACTTC
TRBV29-1	TRBJ2-5	many	.	CSVRSQTETQYF	TGCAGCGTTCGTAGCCAGACGGAGACCCAGTACTTC
TRBV12-3/TRBV12-4	TRBJ2-5	many	.	CASSDTVGTQYF	TGTGCCAGCAGTGACACCGTCGGGACCCAGTACTTC
TRBV7-9	TRBJ2-3	few	.	CASSTVQGSTDTQYF	TGTGCCAGCAGTACCGTCCAGGGGTCCACAGATACGCAGTATTTT
TRBV7-2	TRBJ2-3	.	TRBD2	CASSLVVTSADTQYF	TGTGCCAGCAGCTTAGTAGTCACTAGCGCAGATACGCAGTATTTT
TRBV21-1	TRBJ2-5	.	.	CASSKGGGKRDQETQYF	TGTGCCAGCAGCAAAGGCGGGGGGAAGCGGGATCAAGAGACCCAGTACTTC
TRBV7-9	TRBJ1-2	once	TRBD1	CASSKDRMNYGYTF	TGTGCCAGCAGCAAGGACAGGATGAACTATGGCTACACCTTC
TRBV2	TRBJ2-7	few	.	CASSKEGPGVEQYF	TGTGCCAGCAGCAAGGAGGGGCCGGGGGTCGAGCAGTACTTC